This T cell receptor beta chain came from a study of radiation and T cells in renal cell carcinoma. Study-level background: Nephrectomy followed 15 Gy stereotactic body radiation by 4 weeks. Study-wide findings and caveats: Top tumor clonotypes rose in blood 2 weeks post-radiation, then contracted.

With respect to this clone: The antigen is unknown.

Profiling relied on immunoSEQ multiplex PCR, and the TCRdb table lists in-frame clones only, not all of them. Of about 91,000 clones detected, approximately 83% appear once; the ten largest clones hold 6% to 7%. The CDR3 runs to 11 residues. Germline loops: CDR1 SQVTM, CDR2 ANQGSEA. Trimming cost V 7 bases and J 6 bases, with 10 bases left between them. Time point described: baseline pretreatment blood. Indicated treatment: 15 Gy SBRT to primary tumor, nephrectomy 4 weeks later. After SBRT, blood was collected at 2 and 4 weeks, plus baseline. This chain uses TRBV29-1 with TRBJ2-1; tentative D call: TRBD2 (5 bases). The specimen was blood, collected from a patient whose treatment included radiotherapy and nephrectomy. The sequence came from a man in his 60s with renal cell carcinoma. The CDR3 sequence: CSAEDFNEQFF. Written as DNA, the CDR3 is TGCAGCGCTGAGGACTTCAATGAGCAGTTCTTC.